Shown below are 27 T cell receptor beta chains from a single sample sequenced in a study of CD8 T cells in ankylosing spondylitis. TCRdb independently ran MiXCR on the 5' RACE reads; one entry per CDR3 protein. The data show about 220,000 distinct CDR3 sequences, over 9.5% seen once. Sequenced: blood, either unsorted or a sorted T cell fraction (not recorded which). Source of these receptors: a male donor with ankylosing spondylitis or in good health (not recorded which).

This clonotype was seen only a few times. The rearrangement uses TRBV7-9 and TRBJ2-7; D ambiguous. The CDR3 runs to 12 residues. Germline CDR1 is SEHNR and CDR2 is FQNEAQ (reference sequence). V lost 1 base and J lost 11, with 12 bases in between. As DNA, the CDR3 is TGTGCCAGCAGCTTAGTTGCCGCAGTGGAGTACTTC. Translating gives CASSLVAAVEYF.

This clonotype has at least ten counts. The rearrangement links TRBV3-1 to TRBJ2-1; TRBD2 matches at 7 bases. J lost 0 bases, V lost 2 bases, and 4 bases had no gene match. CDR1 is LGHDT, CDR2 YNNKEL, per germline (reference sequence). The CDR3 runs to 16 residues. This CDR3 is CASSQLAADSYNEQFF. The CDR3, as DNA: TGTGCCAGCAGCCAACTAGCGGCGGACTCCTACAATGAGCAGTTCTTC.

The table lists this clonotype with a few counts. The chain links TRBV5-1 to TRBJ1-1; tentative D call: TRBD1 (5 bases). V was pared by 3 bases and J by 5 bases, with 26 bases between. Germline values: CDR1 SGHRS, CDR2 YFSETQ. This CDR3 has 18 amino acids. The CDR3 DNA is TGCGCCAGCAGCTCCGGTAGGGGACCCGGTCCTAGCCAGACTGAAGCTTTCTTT. It codes for CASSSGRGPGPSQTEAFF.

This clonotype was counted ten times or more. The chain has TRBV4-1 and TRBJ2-3; tentatively, D is TRBD1 or TRBD2 (5 bases each). This CDR3 spans 16 amino acids. Trimming removed 1 base from V and 6 bases from J, with 17 bases in between. The germline CDR1 and CDR2 sequences are MGHRA and YSYEKL. CDR3 nucleotide sequence: TGCGCCAGCAGCCAAGCAGGCAGGGAGTTAATCGATACGCAGTATTTT. Its translation is CASSQAGRELIDTQYF.

CDR3 DNA: TGTGCCAGCACGGAAGCAGGGGACCTAGGGACTGAAGCTTTCTTT. Its protein is CASTEAGDLGTEAFF. This chain connects TRBV28 to TRBJ1-1; TRBD1 might be the D (6 bases). This CDR3 has 15 amino acids. V dropped 7 bases and J dropped 5 bases, with 20 bases sitting between them. The germline V gene encodes CDR1 MDHEN and CDR2 SYDVKM.

The V call is TRBV5-4, the J call TRBJ2-5, with 14 bases that match TRBD2. With 4 bases clipped from V and 2 bases from J, the junction kept 4 bases outside the gene matches. Germline V gene sequence: CDR1 SGHNT, CDR2 YYREEE (reference sequence). The CDR3 extends over 16 amino acids. CDR3 DNA sequence: TGTGCCAGCAGCCCATGGACTAGCGGGGGGCAAGAGACCCAGTACTTC. This codes for CASSPWTSGGQETQYF.

There are many counts of this clonotype. Here the CDR3 reads CASSPSSGTGDEQFF. In DNA form, the CDR3 reads TGTGCCAGCTCACCGTCGTCCGGGACAGGGGATGAGCAGTTCTTC. The chain couples TRBV18 to TRBJ2-1, with 10 bases matching TRBD1. V dropped 3 bases and J dropped 8; count of bases not matched to a gene: 7. CDR1 KGHSH and CDR2 LQKENI come from the germline V gene. The CDR3 runs to 15 residues.

This clonotype was seen ten or more times. The genes are TRBV5-1 and TRBJ2-5; D call uncertain. Germline V CDR1 and CDR2: SGHRS, YFSETQ. V was clipped by 0 bases and J by 3 bases, with 12 bases between them. The CDR3 covers 15 residues. The CDR3 DNA follows: TGCGCCAGCAGCTTGGAATCCGGGTTGAAAGAGACCCAGTACTTC. This encodes CASSLESGLKETQYF.

The chain has TRBV20-1 and TRBJ1-2; D ambiguous. The germline V and J ends were trimmed by 4 bases and 0 bases, with 12 bases remaining between them. CDR3 length: 14 amino acids. Germline CDR1 is DFQATT and CDR2 is SNEGSKA (reference sequence). CDR3 nucleotides: TGCAGTGCTAAGGCAGGACCATCTAACTATGGCTACACCTTC. Residues: CSAKAGPSNYGYTF.

This clonotype has only a few counts. The V call is TRBV3-1, the J call TRBJ2-1; D gene uncertain. Trimming left V 3 bases short and J 7 bases short, with 10 bases between. The length of the CDR3 is 13 residues. Germline V CDR1 and CDR2: LGHDT, YNNKEL (reference sequence). CDR3 coding DNA: TGTGCCAGCAGCCACGCTAAGGTAAATGAGCAGTTCTTC. Encoded protein: CASSHAKVNEQFF.

This clonotype has just a few counts. The chain has TRBV19 and TRBJ1-1; no clear D gene. This CDR3 comprises 13 residues. Germline V gene sequence: CDR1 LNHDA, CDR2 SQIVND (reference sequence). V dropped 3 bases and J dropped 7 bases, with 12 bases sitting between them. CDR3 sequence: CASSILGAREAFF. DNA of the CDR3: TGTGCCAGTAGTATTTTGGGAGCACGTGAAGCTTTCTTT.

This clonotype was seen more than once but under ten times. This chain links TRBV5-1 with TRBJ2-7; 7 positions match TRBD1. Germline lookup yields CDR1 SGHRS and CDR2 YFSETQ. Losses at the gene ends were 4 bases for V and 3 bases for J; bases not matched to a gene: 7. The CDR3 contains 14 residues. The CDR3 sequence is CASSPGTAYYEQYF. CDR3 in DNA: TGCGCCAGCAGCCCCGGGACAGCTTACTACGAGCAGTACTTC.

This clonotype was observed a few times. The rearrangement links TRBV5-6 to TRBJ2-7, with a weak D call TRBD1 (6 bases). The V and J ends lost 1 base and 4 bases respectively, with 12 bases between them. The CDR3 covers 14 residues. Germline-derived CDR1 and CDR2 are SGHDT and YYEEEE. The CDR3 region is CASSLIQGRYEQYF. CDR3 in DNA: TGTGCCAGCAGCTTGATACAGGGTCGATACGAGCAGTACTTC.

This clonotype was observed a handful of times. The V and J genes are TRBV3-1 and TRBJ2-7; D unclear. The germline CDR1 and CDR2 sequences are LGHDT and YNNKEL (reference sequence). The CDR3 runs to 14 residues. V dropped 4 bases and J dropped 6 bases, with 16 bases sitting between them. The DNA for the CDR3 is TGTGCCAGCAGCCTCGGACGCAAATCTGGCGAGCAGTACTTC. Its translation is CASSLGRKSGEQYF.

This clonotype was observed many times. V usage is TRBV4-2 and J usage is TRBJ2-7, with no clear D. V was shortened by 3 bases and J by 0 bases, with 12 bases between the two germline ends. Germline V gene lookup returns CDR1 LGHNA and CDR2 YNFKEQ. The CDR3 sequence is 15 residues long. CDR3 nucleotide sequence: TGTGCCAGCAGCCAGGTGTTTCAAAACTCCTACGAGCAGTACTTC. This translates into CASSQVFQNSYEQYF.

This clonotype was detected ten times or more. The chain is built from TRBV29-1 and TRBJ2-2; weak D call: TRBD2 (6 bases). CDR1 SQVTM and CDR2 ANQGSEA come from the germline V gene. This CDR3 is built from 12 residues. V was clipped by 4 bases and J by 4 bases, with 7 bases between them. The CDR3 reads CSVGLGTGELFF. CDR3 sequence (DNA): TGCAGCGTTGGACTAGGCACCGGGGAGCTGTTTTTT.

The chain joins TRBV20-1 to TRBJ1-6; D gene ambiguous. Germline V gene sequence: CDR1 DFQATT, CDR2 SNEGSKA (reference sequence). Trimming shortened V by 0 bases and J by 16 bases, and 16 bases separated the two germline ends. The CDR3 consists of 13 residues. CDR3 loop: CSAREGEAIVLHF. The CDR3 nucleotides read TGCAGTGCTAGAGAGGGAGAGGCCATTGTGCTCCACTTT.

This clonotype was detected many times. J is TRBJ2-3 and V is TRBV4-2; TRBD2 agrees at 8 bases. Germline values: CDR1 LGHNA, CDR2 YNFKEQ. Trimming at V came to 3 bases and at J to 6 bases, leaving 5 bases not matched to a gene. The CDR3 runs to 14 residues. Written as DNA, the CDR3 is TGTGCCAGCAGCCAGCCGGGGGGGGTCGATACGCAGTATTTT. It is translated as CASSQPGGVDTQYF.

In this sample, this clonotype turned up many times. The rearrangement uses TRBV10-3 and TRBJ2-2; 9 bases match TRBD1. The CDR3 runs 15 residues. The V gene's germline CDR1 is ENHRY and CDR2 SYGVKD. Germline trimming cut 4 bases from V and 2 bases from J; bases unmatched to any gene: 2. The CDR3 nucleotides are TGTGCCATCAGTGGGGGACAGGGAAACACCGGGGAGCTGTTTTTT. This sequence encodes CAISGGQGNTGELFF.

This clonotype has just a few counts. The V and J genes are TRBV3-1 and TRBJ1-6; possible D gene TRBD1, 6 bases. The CDR3 contains 13 residues. CDR1 and CDR2 (germline): LGHDT, YNNKEL (reference sequence). V lost 8 bases to trimming and J lost 10 bases, with 15 bases between them. CDR3 bases: TGTGCCAGCGGGGGGGCGGAATGGTCACCCCTCCACTTT. This encodes CASGGAEWSPLHF.

This clonotype has a handful of counts. The CDR3 DNA follows: TGTGCCAGCAGCCAATCCCTAGCGGGGGGACTAGCCAAAAACATTCAGTACTTC. Protein: CASSQSLAGGLAKNIQYF. The chain links TRBV11-2 to TRBJ2-4, with 11 bases matching TRBD2. Per the germline V gene, CDR1 is SGHAT and CDR2 is FQNNGV. Trimming at V came to 5 bases and at J to 0 bases, leaving 9 bases not matched to a gene. There are 18 residues in the CDR3.

Ten or more counts support this clonotype. The CDR3 DNA is TGTGCCAGCAGCCCCGGCGGGACTAGCGGTTACAATGAGCAGTTCTTC. Residues: CASSPGGTSGYNEQFF. This chain connects TRBV28 to TRBJ2-1; TRBD2 aligns across 11 bases. CDR1 and CDR2 (germline): MDHEN, SYDVKM. CDR3 length: 16 amino acids. V shed 6 bases, J shed 4 bases, and the junction held 8 bases outside the gene matches.

This clonotype appeared many times. V and J are TRBV4-2 and TRBJ2-4, with a tentative D call TRBD2 (7 bases). Germline V gene lookup returns CDR1 LGHNA and CDR2 YNFKEQ. The CDR3 runs 20 residues. V was cut by 7 bases and J by 0 bases, with 28 bases left in between. CDR3 amino acids: CASTQISGGGHILAKNIQYF. The CDR3 coding sequence is TGTGCCAGCACTCAGATTAGCGGCGGGGGACATATTCTAGCCAAAAACATTCAGTACTTC.

This clonotype was found many times. This chain joins TRBV6-1 and TRBJ1-6; no clear D gene. V lost 8 bases and J 4 bases, leaving 9 bases between the germline ends. Per the germline V gene, CDR1 is MNHNS and CDR2 is SASEGT. This CDR3 spans 13 amino acids. CDR3 bases: TGTGCCAGCCGAGGAGGGTATAATTCACCCCTCCACTTT. Translation: CASRGGYNSPLHF.

The chain couples TRBV10-2 to TRBJ2-2; a possible D gene is TRBD1 (5 bases). With 7 bases removed from V and 0 bases from J, the gap between germline ends came to 12 bases. The CDR3 runs 15 residues. Looked up from germline, CDR1 is WSHSY and CDR2 is SAAADI. The CDR3 nucleotides read TGCGCCAGCATGAACCCAGGGTCGAACACCGGGGAGCTGTTTTTT. This encodes CASMNPGSNTGELFF.

At least ten counts were recorded for this clonotype. The chain links TRBV3-1 to TRBJ1-2; 8 bases are a match to TRBD1. The CDR3 contains 14 residues. The junction had 4 bases not matched to a gene; V was cut back by 0 bases and J by 7 bases. CDR1 and CDR2 from the germline V gene are LGHDT and YNNKEL (reference sequence). CDR3 amino acids: CASSQEDREGGYTF. As DNA, the CDR3 is TGTGCCAGCAGCCAAGAGGACAGGGAAGGTGGCTACACCTTC.

This clonotype was seen more than once but under ten times. The chain combines TRBV5-6 with TRBJ2-5; D might be TRBD2 (6 bases). The CDR3 runs 15 residues. V gave up 4 bases and J gave up 4 bases, with 17 bases separating them. CDR1 and CDR2 (germline): SGHDT, YYEEEE. The CDR3 here is CASSPAGTLGETQYF. The CDR3 DNA reads TGTGCCAGCAGCCCGGCAGGGACTCTGGGAGAGACCCAGTACTTC.